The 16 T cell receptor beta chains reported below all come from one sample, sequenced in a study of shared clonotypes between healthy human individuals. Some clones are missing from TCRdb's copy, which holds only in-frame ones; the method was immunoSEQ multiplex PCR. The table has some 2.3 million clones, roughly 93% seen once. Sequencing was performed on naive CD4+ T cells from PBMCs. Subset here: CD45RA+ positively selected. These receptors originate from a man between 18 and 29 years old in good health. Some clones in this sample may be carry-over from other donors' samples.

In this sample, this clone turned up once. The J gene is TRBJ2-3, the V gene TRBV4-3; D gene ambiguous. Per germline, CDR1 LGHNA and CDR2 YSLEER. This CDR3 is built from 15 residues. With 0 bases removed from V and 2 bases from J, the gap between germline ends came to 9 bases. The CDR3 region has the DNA TGCGCCAGCAGCCAAGATCGGCAGTCCACAGATACGCAGTATTTT. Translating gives CASSQDRQSTDTQYF.

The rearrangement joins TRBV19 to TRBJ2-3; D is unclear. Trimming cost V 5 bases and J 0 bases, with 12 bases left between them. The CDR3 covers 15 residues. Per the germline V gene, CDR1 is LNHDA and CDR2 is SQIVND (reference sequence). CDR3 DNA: TGTGCCAGTAGTGTGGCGGTTAGTAGCACAGATACGCAGTATTTT. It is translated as CASSVAVSSTDTQYF.

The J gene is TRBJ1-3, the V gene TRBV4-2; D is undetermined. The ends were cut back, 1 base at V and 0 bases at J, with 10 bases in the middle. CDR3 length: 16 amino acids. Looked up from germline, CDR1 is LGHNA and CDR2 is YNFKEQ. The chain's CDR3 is CASSQVIRSSGNTIYF. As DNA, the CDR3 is TGTGCCAGCAGCCAAGTAATACGAAGCTCTGGAAACACCATATATTTT.

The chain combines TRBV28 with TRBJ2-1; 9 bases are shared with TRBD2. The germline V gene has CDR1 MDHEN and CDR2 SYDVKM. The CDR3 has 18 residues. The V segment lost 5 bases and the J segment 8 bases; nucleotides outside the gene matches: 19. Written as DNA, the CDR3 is TGTGCCAGCAGTCCCCCTCCTGGGGCGGGAGGGCGCATCGATGAGCAGTTCTTC. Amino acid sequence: CASSPPPGAGGRIDEQFF.

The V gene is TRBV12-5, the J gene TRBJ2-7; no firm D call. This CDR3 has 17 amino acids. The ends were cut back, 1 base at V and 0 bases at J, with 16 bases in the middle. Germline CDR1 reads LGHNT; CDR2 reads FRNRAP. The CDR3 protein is CASGLGAWLRNSYEQYF. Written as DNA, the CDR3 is TGTGCTAGTGGTTTGGGCGCTTGGTTGCGGAACTCCTACGAGCAGTACTTC.

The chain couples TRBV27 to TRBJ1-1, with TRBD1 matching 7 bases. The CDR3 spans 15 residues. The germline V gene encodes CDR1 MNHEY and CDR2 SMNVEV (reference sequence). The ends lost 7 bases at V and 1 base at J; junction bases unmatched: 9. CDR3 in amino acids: CASTLDRRANTEAFF. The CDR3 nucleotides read TGTGCCAGCACCCTGGACAGGCGAGCGAACACTGAAGCTTTCTTT.

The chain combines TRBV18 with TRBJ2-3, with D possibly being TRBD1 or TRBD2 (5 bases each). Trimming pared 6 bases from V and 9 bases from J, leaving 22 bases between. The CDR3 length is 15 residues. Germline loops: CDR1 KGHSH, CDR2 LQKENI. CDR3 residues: CASSMGPTDLGTQYF. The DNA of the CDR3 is TGTGCCAGCTCGATGGGACCAACCGACCTGGGGACGCAGTATTTT.

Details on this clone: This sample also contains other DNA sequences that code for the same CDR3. This CDR3 is CAWSVGLAGSYEQYF. CDR3 DNA: TGTGCCTGGAGTGTAGGGCTAGCGGGATCCTACGAGCAGTACTTC. The V and J genes are TRBV30 and TRBJ2-7, with TRBD2 matching over 9 bases. CDR1 and CDR2 (germline): GTSNPN, SVGIG (reference sequence). V lost 0 bases, J lost 1 base, and 4 bases stayed unmatched. The CDR3 is 15 residues long.

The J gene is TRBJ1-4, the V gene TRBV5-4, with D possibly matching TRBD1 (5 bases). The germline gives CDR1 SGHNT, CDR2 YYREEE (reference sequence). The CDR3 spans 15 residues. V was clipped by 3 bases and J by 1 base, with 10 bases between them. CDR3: CASSSGHLTNEKLFF. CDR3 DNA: TGTGCCAGCAGCTCCGGACACTTAACTAATGAAAAACTGTTTTTT.

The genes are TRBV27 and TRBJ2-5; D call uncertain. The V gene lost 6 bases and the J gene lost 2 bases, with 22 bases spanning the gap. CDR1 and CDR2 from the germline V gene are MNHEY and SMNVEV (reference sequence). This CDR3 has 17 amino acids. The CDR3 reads CASSRRWDPTKQETQYF. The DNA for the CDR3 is TGTGCCAGCAGCCGTAGGTGGGATCCAACAAAACAAGAGACCCAGTACTTC.

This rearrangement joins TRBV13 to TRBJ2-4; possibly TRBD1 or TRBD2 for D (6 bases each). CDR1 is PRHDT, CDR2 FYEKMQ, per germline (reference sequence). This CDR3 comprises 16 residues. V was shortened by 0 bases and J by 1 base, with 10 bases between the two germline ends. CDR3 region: CASSLGGGLAKNIQYF. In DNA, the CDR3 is TGTGCCAGCAGCTTAGGAGGGGGGTTGGCCAAAAACATTCAGTACTTC.

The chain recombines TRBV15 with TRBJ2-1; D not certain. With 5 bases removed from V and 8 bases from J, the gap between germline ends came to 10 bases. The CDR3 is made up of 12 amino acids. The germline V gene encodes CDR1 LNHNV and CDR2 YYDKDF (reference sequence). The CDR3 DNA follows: TGTGCCACCAGCCCCAGGACGGATGAGCAGTTCTTC. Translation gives CATSPRTDEQFF.

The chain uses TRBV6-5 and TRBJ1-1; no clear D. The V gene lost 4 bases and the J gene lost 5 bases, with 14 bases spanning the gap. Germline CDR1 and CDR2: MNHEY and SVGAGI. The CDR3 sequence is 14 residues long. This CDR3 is CASSSTGPWTEAFF. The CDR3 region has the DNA TGTGCCAGCAGTTCGACCGGGCCCTGGACTGAAGCTTTCTTT.

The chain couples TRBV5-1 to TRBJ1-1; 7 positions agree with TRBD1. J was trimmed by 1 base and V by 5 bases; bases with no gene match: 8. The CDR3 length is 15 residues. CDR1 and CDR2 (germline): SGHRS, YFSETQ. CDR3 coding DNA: TGCGCCAGCAGTCCCACAGGGGCCGCGAACACTGAAGCTTTCTTT. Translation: CASSPTGAANTEAFF.

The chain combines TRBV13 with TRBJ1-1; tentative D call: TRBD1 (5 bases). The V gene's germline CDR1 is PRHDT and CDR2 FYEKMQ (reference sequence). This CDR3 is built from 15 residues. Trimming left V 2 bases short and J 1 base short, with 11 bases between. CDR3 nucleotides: TGTGCCAGCAGCTTAATGCAGGGCCAGAACACTGAAGCTTTCTTT. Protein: CASSLMQGQNTEAFF.

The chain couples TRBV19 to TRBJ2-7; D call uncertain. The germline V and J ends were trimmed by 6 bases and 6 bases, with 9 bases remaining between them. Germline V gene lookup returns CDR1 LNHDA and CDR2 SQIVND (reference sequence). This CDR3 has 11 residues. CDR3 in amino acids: CASRGDREQYF. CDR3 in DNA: TGTGCCAGTAGAGGAGACCGCGAGCAGTACTTC. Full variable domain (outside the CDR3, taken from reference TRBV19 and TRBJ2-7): DGGITQSPKYLFRKEGQNVTLSCEQNLNHDAMYWYRQDPGQGLRLIYYSQIVNDFQKGDIAEGYSVSREKKESFPLTVTSAQKNPTAFYLCASRGDREQYFGPGTRLTVT.